This T cell receptor (beta chain) was captured in a study of siplizumab effects on memory and regulatory T cells. Overall study findings and caveats: With siplizumab, mappable alloreactive CD4+ clones averaged roughly 64% Treg-derived, versus 25% to 30% in controls.

Comments on this clone: Its antigen remains unidentified.

The V end was cut by 2 bases, the J end by 2 bases, with 5 bases between. The germline V gene encodes CDR1 SGHDT and CDR2 YYEEEE. This CDR3 spans 12 amino acids. Unstimulated naive, memory, effector memory and TEMRA subsets underwent sequencing in a few donor pairs. Around 9.1 x 10^4 TCR templates per sample were assayed. Sequenced by immunoSEQ multiplex PCR; TCRdb stores in-frame clones only, minus some. The sample has around 45,000 clones, approximately 84% seen once; the top ten hold 0.35%. Specimen: naive CD8+ T cells sorted from blood. The chain recombines TRBV5-6 with TRBJ2-7; D is undetermined. This sequence originates from a human donor in good health. The CDR3 protein is CASSLRPYEQYF. The CDR3 DNA reads as TGTGCCAGCAGCTTAAGACCCTACGAGCAGTACTTC.